Listed below are T cell receptor beta chains from one sample, sequenced in a study of T cell repertoires in cytomegalovirus infection. TCRdb ran MiXCR on the reads and lists one entry per CDR3 protein. The data hold fewer than 300,000 distinct CDR3 sequences, with about 25% observed a single time. Material for sequencing was PBMCs. The source of these receptors is a human donor in good health (CMV status not recorded). Some clones in this sample may be carry-over from other donors' samples. Both conserved end residues are part of each CDR3. Fields, in order: V gene, D gene, J gene, clone size, CDR3 protein, CDR3 DNA. A D gene is named only where the DNA matches it firmly. Size tells how often a clone was seen (once, few, many) or the class of an expanded clone, and some rows leave it out.

>TRBV28|TRBD1|TRBJ2-2|NA
CASSGLTGDTGELFF
TGTGCCAGCAGTGGATTGACAGGGGACACCGGGGAGCTGTTTTTT
>TRBV24-1|NA|TRBJ2-5|NA
CATSERETQYF
TGTGCCACCAGTGAACGGGAGACCCAGTACTTC
>TRBV19|TRBD1|TRBJ2-1|NA
CASKGQGVNEQFF
TGTGCCAGTAAGGGACAGGGGGTCAATGAGCAGTTCTTC
>TRBV7-2|TRBD1|TRBJ1-6|few
CAIARQGNSPLHF
TGTGCCATCGCGAGACAGGGAAATTCACCCCTCCACTTT
>TRBV7-2|NA|TRBJ2-3|many
CASSPQVSDTQYF
TGTGCCAGCAGCCCCCAAGTCTCAGATACGCAGTATTTT
>TRBV2|TRBD2|TRBJ2-3|few
CASNPGTSYSGAQYF
TGTGCCAGCAACCCCGGGACTAGCTATTCCGGAGCGCAGTATTTT
>TRBV3-1|NA|TRBJ2-3|few
CASSGDGTDTQYF
TGTGCCAGCAGCGGGGACGGCACAGATACGCAGTATTTT
>TRBV20-1|TRBD1|TRBJ1-5|NA
CSARATTGANQPQHF
TGCAGTGCTAGAGCGACGACAGGGGCCAATCAGCCCCAGCATTTT
>TRBV28|NA|TRBJ1-5|NA
CAGSWGDYNQPQHF
TGTGCCGGCAGCTGGGGTGACTACAATCAGCCCCAGCATTTT
>TRBV12-3/TRBV12-4|NA|TRBJ2-1|NA
CASSPGESKNEQFF
TGTGCCAGCAGTCCAGGGGAGAGTAAGAATGAGCAGTTCTTC
>TRBV11-2|NA|TRBJ1-2|NA
CASSLDANYGYTF
TGTGCCAGCAGCTTAGACGCTAACTATGGCTACACCTTC
>TRBV7-9|NA|TRBJ2-7|NA
CASSITESEQYF
TGTGCCAGCAGCATCACAGAGTCCGAGCAGTACTTC
>TRBV28|NA|TRBJ2-6|NA
CASSFRWGRPSGTGANVLTF
TGTGCCAGCAGTTTTAGGTGGGGGCGCCCATCTGGGACTGGGGCCAACGTCCTGACTTTC
>TRBV19|NA|TRBJ2-3|many
CASSSNPATDTQYF
TGTGCCAGTAGTTCCAATCCGGCTACAGATACGCAGTATTTT
>TRBV20-1|TRBD2|TRBJ2-1|few
CSASSFAGVSYNEQFF
TGCAGTGCTAGCTCTTTTGCGGGAGTTTCATACAATGAGCAGTTCTTC
>TRBV7-8|NA|TRBJ1-2|few
CASSLGSGGNYGYTF
TGTGCCAGCAGCTTAGGGTCCGGAGGTAACTATGGCTACACCTTC
>TRBV6-2/TRBV6-3|TRBD2|TRBJ2-3|few
CASSYGTSGTDTQYF
TGTGCCAGCAGTTACGGCACTAGCGGGACCGATACGCAGTATTTT
>TRBV11-3|NA|TRBJ2-7|NA
CASSLGSSSRGSDEQYF
TGTGCCAGCAGCTTGGGGAGTTCCTCTAGGGGCTCGGACGAGCAGTACTTC
>TRBV6-1|NA|TRBJ1-2|NA
CASSSNLNYGYTF
TGTGCCAGCAGCAGTAATTTAAACTATGGCTACACCTTC
>TRBV11-2|TRBD1|TRBJ2-5|few
CASSARDRGPETQYF
TGTGCCAGCAGCGCCCGGGACAGGGGGCCGGAGACCCAGTACTTC
>TRBV6-2/TRBV6-3|TRBD1|TRBJ2-1|few
CASTPTGGQEQFF
TGTGCCAGCACCCCGACAGGGGGGCAAGAGCAGTTCTTC
>TRBV18|NA|TRBJ2-1|NA
CASSPAGTHNNEQFF
TGTGCCAGCTCACCAGCCGGGACCCACAACAATGAGCAGTTCTTC
>TRBV7-3|TRBD1|TRBJ2-1|few
CASSPGQPYNEQFF
TGTGCCAGCAGCCCGGGACAGCCTTACAATGAGCAGTTCTTC
>TRBV12-3/TRBV12-4|TRBD2|TRBJ2-7|few
CASTPGLLSSYEQYF
TGTGCCAGCACTCCGGGACTATTGAGCTCCTACGAGCAGTACTTC
>TRBV28|TRBD1|TRBJ1-3|many
CASSSPGQGAGNTIYF
TGTGCCAGCAGTTCCCCGGGACAGGGGGCTGGAAACACCATATATTTT
>TRBV6-2/TRBV6-3|NA|TRBJ2-1|few
CASSQGNEQFF
TGTGCCAGCAGTCAGGGGAATGAGCAGTTCTTC
>TRBV7-2|NA|TRBJ1-1|many
CASSLKAGGNTEAFF
TGTGCCAGCAGCTTAAAGGCGGGTGGGAACACTGAAGCTTTCTTT